Below are 3 T cell receptor beta chains sequenced from a single sample in a study of human T cells and chemical hapten exposure. TCRdb used MiXCR to reprocess the RACE reads, holding one entry per CDR3 protein. The sample holds about 120,000 distinct CDR3 sequences, roughly an eighth seen once. Described time point: patch test 1, 2 weeks after DPC sensitization. The treatment is: therapeutic diphenylcyclopropenone sensitization with weekly scalp DPC. Sequences were derived from whole blood, sampled in connection with sensitization to the hapten diphenylcyclopropenone (DPC). These receptor sequences come from a man in his late teens or twenties with alopecia areata. Some clones in this sample may be carry-over from other donors' samples.

V and J are TRBV14 and TRBJ1-1; the match to TRBD1 covers 9 bases. Germline-derived CDR1 and CDR2 are SGHDN and FVKESK. With V trimmed by 6 bases and J by 3 bases, 2 bases remained unmatched. This CDR3 is 13 amino acids long. The DNA of the CDR3 is TGTGCCAGCAGGGGACAGGGTCACACTGAAGCTTTCTTT. It specifies CASRGQGHTEAFF.

In its sample, this clonotype was seen many times. V usage is TRBV24-1 and J usage is TRBJ2-7, with D uncertain. Germline V lookup: CDR1 KGHDR, CDR2 SFDVKD. The CDR3 is 12 amino acids. Between the trimmed V and J ends, which lost 9 bases and 1 base, there was a span of 9 bases. CDR3 amino acids: CATSDTSYEQYF. In DNA form, the CDR3 reads TGTGCCACCTCCGACACTTCCTACGAGCAGTACTTC.

A remark on this clonotype: At one of its ends the junction is not consistent with the germline gene, which may arise from a read error. The rearrangement links TRBV5-1 to TRBJ2-5, with D possibly TRBD2 on 7 matching bases. The germline V gene has CDR1 SGHRS and CDR2 YFSETQ. The CDR3 has 15 residues. CDR3 nucleotides: TGCGTCAGCAGCGACGGCGCGGGGGCAATTGAGACCCAGTACTTC. Its translation is CVSSDGAGAIETQYF.